This is a list of T cell receptor beta chains from one sample in a study of cytomegalovirus exposure and HLA in healthy donors. Only in-frame clones appear in the TCRdb table, and some are missing; sequencing was by immunoSEQ multiplex PCR. The sample has around 180,000 clones, more than 85% seen once; the top ten hold about 1.7%. The sample consisted of PBMCs. The receptors originated from a woman in her late teens or twenties in good health and CMV-seronegative. Both conserved end residues are part of each CDR3. The D gene is left open where the match is weak. A clone size is listed for some rows: how often the clone was seen (once, few, many), or a class if it is expanded.

abundance,j_gene,v_gene,d_gene,CDR3aa,CDR3nt
-,TRBJ2-1,TRBV5-1,TRBD2,CASGGEGSSYNEQFF,TGCGCCAGCGGGGGGGAGGGGAGCTCCTACAATGAGCAGTTCTTC
-,TRBJ1-1,TRBV19,-,CASSIPSLNTEAFF,TGTGCCAGTAGTATACCTTCCTTGAACACTGAAGCTTTCTTT
-,TRBJ2-1,TRBV11-3,TRBD2,CASSLLRTSGTSYNEQFF,TGTGCCAGCAGCTTACTCAGGACTAGCGGGACGTCCTACAATGAGCAGTTCTTC
-,TRBJ1-3,TRBV4-1,TRBD1,CASSQGTGFSGNTIYF,TGCGCCAGCAGCCAGGGGACAGGCTTCTCTGGAAACACCATATATTTT
-,TRBJ2-5,TRBV4-2,-,CASSLDSSPLGAQYF,TGTGCCAGCAGCCTGGACAGTTCCCCTTTAGGGGCCCAGTACTTC
-,TRBJ2-6,TRBV18,TRBD1,CASSPTQGAAGANVLTF,TGTGCCAGCTCACCAACCCAGGGGGCGGCCGGGGCCAACGTCCTGACTTTC
-,TRBJ1-1,TRBV15,TRBD1,CATTLQGAGTEAFF,TGTGCCACCACTTTACAGGGGGCAGGGACTGAAGCTTTCTTT
-,TRBJ2-1,TRBV10-1,TRBD1,CASGTGGAPGGQFF,TGCGCCAGCGGAACAGGGGGCGCCCCGGGCGGGCAGTTCTTC
-,TRBJ1-2,TRBV4-3,TRBD1,CASSQRTGDYGYTF,TGCGCCAGCAGCCAGAGGACAGGGGACTATGGCTACACCTTC
-,TRBJ1-2,TRBV5-1,-,CASSMTGRGNYGYTF,TGCGCCAGCAGCATGACCGGACGGGGTAACTATGGCTACACCTTC
-,TRBJ2-3,TRBV6-1,-,CASSDEADTDTQYF,TGTGCCAGCAGTGATGAAGCGGACACAGATACGCAGTATTTT
-,TRBJ1-2,TRBV30,-,CAWSAGDLGYTF,TGTGCCTGGAGTGCGGGGGACCTTGGCTACACCTTC
-,TRBJ1-2,TRBV28,-,CASTLRKEGYTF,TGTGCCAGCACCCTACGGAAGGAGGGCTACACCTTC
-,TRBJ1-2,TRBV30,-,CAWFWGERGGYYGYTF,TGTGCCTGGTTCTGGGGGGAGAGGGGAGGATACTATGGCTACACCTTC
-,TRBJ1-2,TRBV7-9,TRBD1,CASSTPKGGQGGSFYGYTF,TGTGCCAGCAGCACCCCAAAGGGCGGACAGGGTGGGTCGTTCTATGGCTACACCTTC
-,TRBJ1-1,TRBV6-5,-,CASSYRLDTEAFF,TGTGCCAGCAGTTACCGACTGGACACTGAAGCTTTCTTT
-,TRBJ2-5,TRBV12-5,TRBD1,CASGLARYRQGGETQYF,TGTGCTAGTGGTTTGGCACGCTATAGACAGGGTGGGGAGACCCAGTACTTC
-,TRBJ2-6,TRBV18,TRBD1,CASSPLDDRGRSGANVLTF,TGTGCCAGCTCACCACTAGACGACAGGGGGCGTTCTGGGGCCAACGTCCTGACTTTC
-,TRBJ1-3,TRBV4-1,TRBD1,CASSPFTAGGLSGNTVYF,TGCGCCAGCAGCCCCTTTACGGCAGGGGGCCTCTCTGGAAACACCGTATATTTT
-,TRBJ1-4,TRBV10-3,-,CAISPGANEKLFF,TGTGCCATCAGTCCCGGGGCTAATGAAAAACTGTTTTTT
-,TRBJ1-4,TRBV5-1,-,CASTLWGLSEKLFF,TGCGCCAGTACACTTTGGGGCTTATCGGAAAAACTGTTTTTT
few,TRBJ2-1,TRBV6-5,-,CATTTLAGYEQFF,TGTGCCACCACAACCCTAGCAGGCTATGAGCAGTTCTTC
-,TRBJ2-7,TRBV5-1,-,CASSTSAASCEQYF,TGCGCCAGCAGCACGAGCGCAGCCTCCTGCGAGCAGTACTTC
-,TRBJ2-3,TRBV19,-,CASSSGGSFTDTQYF,TGTGCCAGTAGTAGTGGCGGGTCCTTCACAGATACGCAGTATTTT
-,TRBJ2-6,TRBV18,-,CASSPSTARGANVLTF,TGTGCCAGCTCACCCTCCACGGCCAGGGGGGCCAACGTCCTGACTTTC
-,TRBJ2-7,TRBV4-1,TRBD2,CASSQGLAGAKSSYEQYF,TGCGCCAGCAGCCAAGGACTAGCGGGGGCCAAAAGCTCCTACGAGCAGTACTTC
few,TRBJ2-1,TRBV29-1,TRBD2,CSVRLAEQFF,TGCAGCGTCCGACTAGCCGAGCAGTTCTTC
few,TRBJ1-4,TRBV4-3,-,CASTQGREGEKLFF,TGCGCCAGCACTCAGGGGAGGGAGGGTGAAAAACTGTTTTTT
-,TRBJ2-7,TRBV25-1,TRBD2,CASSDDGGYEQYF,TGTGCCAGCAGTGATGACGGGGGGTACGAGCAGTACTTC
-,TRBJ1-5,TRBV6-5,TRBD1,CASSSQTGGNQPQHF,TGTGCCAGCAGTTCCCAGACAGGGGGCAATCAGCCCCAGCATTTT
-,TRBJ1-1,TRBV9,TRBD1,CASSQGQVNTEAFF,TGTGCCAGCAGCCAGGGACAGGTGAACACTGAAGCTTTCTTT
-,TRBJ2-3,TRBV6-5,-,CASSYKAGASTDTQYF,TGTGCCAGCAGTTACAAGGCGGGGGCTAGCACAGATACGCAGTATTTT
once,TRBJ2-1,TRBV5-1,TRBD2,CASSLSSGRFNEQFF,TGCGCCAGCAGCTTGTCTAGCGGGAGGTTCAATGAGCAGTTCTTC